The present entry profiles one T cell receptor (beta chain) with its context. The antigen remains unidentified. The sample comes from a study of cytomegalovirus exposure and HLA in healthy donors. Study-wide findings and caveats: It was shown in a later analysis that HLA-associated TCR beta chains were more clonally expanded than other, equally common chains. In an earlier analysis, productive rearrangement rates for most beta V segments clustered near 90% or 30%.

PCR primers comprised 60 Vbeta and 13 Jbeta primers. Sequencing used immunoSEQ multiplex PCR; TCRdb keeps in-frame clones, though not all of them. Of about 130,000 clones listed, 65% to 90% are singletons. CDR3 length: 13 amino acids. V was cut by 4 bases and J by 6 bases, with 10 bases left in between. Germline assignment: CDR1 MDHEN and CDR2 SYDVKM. The V and J genes are TRBV28 and TRBJ1-5, with D possibly TRBD1 on 6 matching bases. This clonotype originated in a woman younger than 30 in good health and CMV-seropositive. The sequenced sample was PBMCs. CDR3 DNA: TGTGCCAGCAGTTCAGGGGATGGTCAGCCCCAGCATTTT. This codes for CASSSGDGQPQHF.